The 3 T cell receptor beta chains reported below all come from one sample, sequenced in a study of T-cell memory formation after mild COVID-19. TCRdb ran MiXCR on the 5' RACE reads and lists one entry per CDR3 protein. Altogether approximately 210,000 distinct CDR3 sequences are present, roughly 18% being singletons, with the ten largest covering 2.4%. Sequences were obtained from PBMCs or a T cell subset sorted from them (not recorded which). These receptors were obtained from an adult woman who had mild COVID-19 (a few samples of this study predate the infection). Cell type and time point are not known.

CDR3 region: CASSQVAVSSSPTQYF. CDR3 in DNA: TGCGCCAGCAGCCAAGTTGCAGTGTCCTCCTCCCCTACGCAGTATTTT. The gene calls are TRBV4-3 and TRBJ2-3; D gene ambiguous. Trimming removed 1 base at V and 8 bases at J, with 19 bases between. Germline V gives CDR1 LGHNA, CDR2 YSLEER. The CDR3 length is 16 residues.

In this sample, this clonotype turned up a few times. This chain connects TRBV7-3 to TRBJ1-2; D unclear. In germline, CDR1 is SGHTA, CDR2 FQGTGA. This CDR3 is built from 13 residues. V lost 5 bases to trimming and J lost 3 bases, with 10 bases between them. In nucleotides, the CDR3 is TGTGCCAGCAGCCCCTCCGCCCACTATGGCTACACCTTC. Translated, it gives CASSPSAHYGYTF.

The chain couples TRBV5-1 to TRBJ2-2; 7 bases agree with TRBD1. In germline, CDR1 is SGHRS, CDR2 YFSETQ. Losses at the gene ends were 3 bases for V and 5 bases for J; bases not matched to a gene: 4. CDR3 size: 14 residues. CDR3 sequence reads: CASSWTGGTGELFF. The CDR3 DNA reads TGCGCCAGCAGCTGGACAGGTGGTACCGGGGAGCTGTTTTTT. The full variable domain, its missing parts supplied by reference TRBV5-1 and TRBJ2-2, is KAGVTQTPRYLIKTRGQQVTLSCSPISGHRSVSWYQQTPGQGLQFLFEYFSETQRNKGNFPGRFSGRQFSNSRSEMNVSTLELGDSALYLCASSWTGGTGELFFGEGSRLTVL.